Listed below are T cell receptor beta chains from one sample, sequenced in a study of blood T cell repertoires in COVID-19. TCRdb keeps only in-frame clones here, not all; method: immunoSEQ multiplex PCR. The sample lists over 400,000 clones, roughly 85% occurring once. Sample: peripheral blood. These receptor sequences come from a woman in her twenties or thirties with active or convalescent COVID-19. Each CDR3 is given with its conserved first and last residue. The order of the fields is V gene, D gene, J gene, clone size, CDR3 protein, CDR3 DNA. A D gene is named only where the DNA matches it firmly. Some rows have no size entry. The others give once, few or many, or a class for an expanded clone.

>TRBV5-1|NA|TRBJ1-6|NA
CASSLGGVLYNSPLHF
TGCGCCAGCAGCTTGGGGGGAGTACTCTATAATTCACCCCTCCACTTT
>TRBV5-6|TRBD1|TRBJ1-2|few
CASSLGGTGVFGYTF
TGTGCCAGCAGCTTGGGCGGGACAGGGGTATTCGGCTACACCTTC
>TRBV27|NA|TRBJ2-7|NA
CASSPGAGAEQYF
TGTGCCAGCAGTCCTGGGGCGGGGGCCGAGCAGTACTTC
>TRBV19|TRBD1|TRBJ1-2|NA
CASTSGQVYGYTF
TGTGCCAGTACATCGGGACAGGTCTATGGCTACACCTTC
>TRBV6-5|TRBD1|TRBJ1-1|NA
CASGTGWNTEAFF
TGTGCCAGCGGGACAGGTTGGAACACTGAAGCTTTCTTT
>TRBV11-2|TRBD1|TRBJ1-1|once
CASSSLGTDTEAFF
TGTGCCAGCAGCTCGCTCGGGACAGACACTGAAGCTTTCTTT
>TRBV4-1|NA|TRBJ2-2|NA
CASSQGGRITGELFF
TGCGCCAGCAGCCAAGGGGGGCGCATCACCGGGGAGCTGTTTTTT
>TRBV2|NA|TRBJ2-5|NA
CASSEVRGRAETQYF
TGTGCCAGCAGTGAAGTCAGGGGACGGGCAGAGACCCAGTACTTC
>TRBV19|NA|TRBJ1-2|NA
CASSPDSYGYTF
TGTGCCAGTAGTCCGGACAGCTATGGCTACACCTTC
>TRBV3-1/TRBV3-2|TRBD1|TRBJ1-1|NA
CASSQSGTGLTEAFF
TGTGCCAGCAGCCAATCCGGGACAGGTCTCACTGAAGCTTTCTTT
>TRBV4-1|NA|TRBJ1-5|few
CASSSADSSGGVSNQPQHF
TGCGCCAGCAGCTCCGCGGACTCCTCGGGGGGGGTTAGCAATCAGCCCCAGCATTTT
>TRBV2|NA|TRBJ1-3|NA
CASSEGAVSGNTIYF
TGTGCCAGCAGTGAAGGGGCAGTCTCTGGAAACACCATATATTTT
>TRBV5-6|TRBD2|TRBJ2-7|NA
CASSWGGLARADEQYF
TGTGCCAGCAGCTGGGGGGGACTAGCGCGGGCCGACGAGCAGTACTTC
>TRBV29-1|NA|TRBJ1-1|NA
CSVDMRGNTEAFF
TGCAGCGTTGATATGCGAGGGAACACTGAAGCTTTCTTT
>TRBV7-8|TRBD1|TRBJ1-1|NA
CASSSLRQGQTEAFF
TGTGCCAGCAGCTCACTCAGACAGGGCCAAACTGAAGCTTTCTTT
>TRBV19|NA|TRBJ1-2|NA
CASSIPGALGYTF
TGTGCCAGTAGTATACCAGGGGCCCTTGGCTACACCTTC
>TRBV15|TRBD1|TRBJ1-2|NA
CATSRGTGAGYGYTF
TGTGCCACCAGCAGGGGGACAGGGGCAGGCTATGGCTACACCTTC
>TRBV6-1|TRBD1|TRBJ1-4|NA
CASSDDREGEKLFF
TGTGCCAGCAGTGATGACAGGGAAGGAGAAAAACTGTTTTTT
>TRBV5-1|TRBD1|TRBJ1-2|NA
CASSQGQGFGYTF
TGCGCCAGCAGCCAAGGACAGGGGTTTGGCTACACCTTC
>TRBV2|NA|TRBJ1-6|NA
CASSGGPVGVSPLHF
TGTGCCAGCAGTGGGGGGCCTGTGGGGGTTTCACCCCTCCACTTT
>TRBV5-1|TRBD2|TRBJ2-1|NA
CASSLTSGRIGEQFF
TGCGCCAGCAGCTTGACTAGCGGGAGGATTGGTGAGCAGTTCTTC
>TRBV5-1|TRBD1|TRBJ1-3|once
CASSSDRGVGNTIYF
TGCGCCAGCAGCTCTGACAGGGGTGTTGGAAACACCATATATTTT
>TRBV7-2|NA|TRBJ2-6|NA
CASRLGHISGANVLTF
TGTGCCAGCAGGCTGGGACATATCTCTGGGGCCAACGTCCTGACTTTC
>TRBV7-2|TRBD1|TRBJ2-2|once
CASSPPGQVTGELFF
TGTGCCAGCAGCCCGCCGGGACAGGTCACCGGGGAGCTGTTTTTT
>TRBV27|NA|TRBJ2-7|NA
CASSLSIGTPSYEQYF
TGTGCCAGCAGTTTATCGATCGGTACTCCTTCCTACGAGCAGTACTTC
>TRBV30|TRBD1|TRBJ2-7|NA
CAWSGRDRLLRQYF
TGTGCCTGGAGTGGCCGGGACAGGTTGCTCCGGCAGTACTTC
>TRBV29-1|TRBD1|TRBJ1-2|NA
CSVETAPGQGRVGYTF
TGCAGCGTTGAAACTGCCCCGGGACAGGGAAGGGTTGGCTACACCTTC
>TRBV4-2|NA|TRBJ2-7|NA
CASSLLAANYEQYF
TGTGCCAGCAGCCTCCTAGCTGCAAACTACGAGCAGTACTTC
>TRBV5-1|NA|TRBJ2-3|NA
CASSLGAIPGSTDTQYF
TGCGCCAGCAGCTTGGGAGCGATCCCGGGAAGCACAGATACGCAGTATTTT
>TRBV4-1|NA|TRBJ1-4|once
CASSLRTATNEKLFF
TGCGCCAGCAGCCTAAGGACTGCAACTAATGAAAAACTGTTTTTT
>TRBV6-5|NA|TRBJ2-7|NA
CASTQGSEQYF
TGTGCCAGCACCCAGGGTTCCGAGCAGTACTTC
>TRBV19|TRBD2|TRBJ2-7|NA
CASSPGTSGTYEQYF
TGTGCCAGTAGCCCGGGGACTAGCGGGACCTACGAGCAGTACTTC
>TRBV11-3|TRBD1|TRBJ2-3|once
CASSLRGQGSDTQYF
TGTGCCAGCAGCTTAAGGGGGCAGGGGTCAGATACGCAGTATTTT
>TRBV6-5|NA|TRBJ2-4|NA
CASSPGTLAKNIQYF
TGTGCCAGCAGTCCCGGGACTCTAGCCAAAAACATTCAGTACTTC
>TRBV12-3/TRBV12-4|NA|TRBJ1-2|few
CASSAQINYGYTF
TGTGCCAGCAGCGCACAGATTAACTATGGCTACACCTTC
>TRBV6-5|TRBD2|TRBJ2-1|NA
CASRDGGWQFF
TGTGCCAGCAGGGACGGGGGGTGGCAGTTCTTC
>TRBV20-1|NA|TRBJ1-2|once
CSARGGGGYTF
TGCAGTGCTAGAGGTGGGGGCGGCTACACCTTC
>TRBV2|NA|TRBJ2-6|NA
CASSGTPFTGANVLTF
TGTGCCAGCAGTGGGACTCCTTTCACTGGGGCCAACGTCCTGACTTTC
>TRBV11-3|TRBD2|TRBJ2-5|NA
CASSWGLAGEETQYF
TGTGCCAGCAGCTGGGGACTAGCGGGGGAAGAGACCCAGTACTTC
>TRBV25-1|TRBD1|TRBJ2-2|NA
CASSEFTGTGSTGELFF
TGTGCCAGCAGTGAATTCACCGGGACAGGGAGCACCGGGGAGCTGTTTTTT
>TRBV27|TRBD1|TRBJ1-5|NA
CASSSGQGLGMNQPQHF
TGTGCCAGCAGTTCCGGACAGGGGTTGGGGATGAATCAGCCCCAGCATTTT
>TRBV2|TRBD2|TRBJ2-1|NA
CASSPGTSAYNEQFF
TGTGCCAGCAGCCCCGGGACTAGCGCATACAATGAGCAGTTCTTC
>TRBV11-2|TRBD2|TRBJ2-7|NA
CASSSTSHHSYEQYF
TGTGCCAGCAGCTCGACTAGCCACCACTCCTACGAGCAGTACTTC
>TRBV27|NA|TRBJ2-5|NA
CASSFQTSGETQYF
TGTGCCAGCAGTTTCCAGACTAGTGGAGAGACCCAGTACTTC
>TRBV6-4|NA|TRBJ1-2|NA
CASSDSWKGRFLFFNYGYTF
TGTGCCAGCAGTGACTCTTGGAAGGGGCGATTCCTTTTCTTTAACTATGGCTACACCTTC
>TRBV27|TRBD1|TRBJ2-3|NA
CASSLYLPGTGYTDTQYF
TGTGCCAGCAGTTTATACCTCCCGGGGACAGGGTACACAGATACGCAGTATTTT